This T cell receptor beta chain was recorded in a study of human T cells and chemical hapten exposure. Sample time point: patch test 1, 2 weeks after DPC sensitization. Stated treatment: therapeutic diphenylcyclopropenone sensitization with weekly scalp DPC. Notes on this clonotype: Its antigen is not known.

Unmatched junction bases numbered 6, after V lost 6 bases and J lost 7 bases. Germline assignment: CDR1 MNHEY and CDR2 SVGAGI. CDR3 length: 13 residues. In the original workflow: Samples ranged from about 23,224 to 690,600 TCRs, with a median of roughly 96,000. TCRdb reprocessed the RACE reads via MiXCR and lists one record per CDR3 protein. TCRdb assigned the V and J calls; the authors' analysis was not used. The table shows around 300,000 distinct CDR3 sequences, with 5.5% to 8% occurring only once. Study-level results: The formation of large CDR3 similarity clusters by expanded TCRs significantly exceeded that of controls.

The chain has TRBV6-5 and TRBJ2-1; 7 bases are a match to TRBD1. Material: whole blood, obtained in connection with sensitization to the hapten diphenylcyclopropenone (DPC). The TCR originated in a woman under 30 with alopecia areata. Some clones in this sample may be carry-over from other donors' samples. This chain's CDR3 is CASRTGVLNEQFF. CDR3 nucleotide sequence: TGTGCCAGCAGAACAGGGGTTCTGAATGAGCAGTTCTTC.